The rows below give T cell receptor beta chains drawn from one sample of a study of human T cells and chemical hapten exposure. TCRdb used MiXCR to reprocess the RACE reads, holding one entry per CDR3 protein. The profile shows 110,000 to 150,000 distinct CDR3 sequences, 12% of them singletons. The starting material was whole blood, obtained in connection with sensitization to the hapten diphenylcyclopropenone (DPC). The receptor set was obtained from a woman between 45 and 65 years old with alopecia areata. Some clones in this sample may be carry-over from other donors' samples. Both conserved end residues are part of each CDR3. D genes are given only for firm matches. Clone size is not always given. Where it is, it says once, few, many or a class for expanded clones.

j_call	d_call	v_call	clone_size	cdr3_nt	cdr3_aa
TRBJ2-7	.	TRBV6-6	.	TGTGCCAGCAGGGGGTCGGGGATCGGCGAGCAGTACTTC	CASRGSGIGEQYF
TRBJ1-4	.	TRBV18	.	TGTGCCAACTCACCTGTGGGTAGCGGGGAAAAACTGTTTTTT	CANSPVGSGEKLFF
TRBJ1-2	.	TRBV21-1	few	TGTGCCAGCAGCTCGGGACAGGGTCGACATGGCTACACCTTC	CASSSGQGRHGYTF
TRBJ2-7	TRBD2	TRBV6-5	.	TGTGCCAGCAGGGACCTGGGAAGCGGGAGGGGCGAGCAGTACTTC	CASRDLGSGRGEQYF
TRBJ1-5	.	TRBV6-6	.	TGTGCCAGCAGTACTTCAGGGACCCTTAGCAATCAGCCCCAGCATTTT	CASSTSGTLSNQPQHF
TRBJ1-5	.	TRBV7-6	many	TGTGCCAGCAGCTTAGGTCAGGCCCAGCCCCAGCATTTT	CASSLGQAQPQHF
TRBJ2-3	.	TRBV11-2	.	TGTGCCGGGGGTGCGAGCAGGGGCACAGATACGCAGTATTTT	CAGGASRGTDTQYF
TRBJ1-2	TRBD1	TRBV20-1	many	TGCAGTGCTCCTGGACAGGGTTATAACTATGGCTACACCTTC	CSAPGQGYNYGYTF
TRBJ1-5	.	TRBV30	.	TGTGCCTGGAGTCGTTCGGGGAATAGCAATCAGCCCCAGCATTTT	CAWSRSGNSNQPQHF
TRBJ1-5	TRBD1	TRBV6-2/TRBV6-3	.	TGTGCCAGCAGTCGCACAGGGGGGTGGCAGCCCCAGCATTTT	CASSRTGGWQPQHF
TRBJ1-4	.	TRBV6-5	many	TGTGCCAGCAGTTACATCGGAAAACTGTTTTTT	CASSYIGKLFF
TRBJ2-1	.	TRBV6-1	.	TGTGCCAGCAGTGAACGGGACGGAACCTACAATGAGCAGTTCTTC	CASSERDGTYNEQFF
TRBJ1-4	TRBD1	TRBV5-1	many	TGCGCCAGCAGCTCCGCAGGGACAGCTAATGAAAAACTGTTTTTT	CASSSAGTANEKLFF
TRBJ2-5	.	TRBV28	few	TGTGCCAGCAGTCCGGGGGGCCGACTTAACTTTAAGGACCAGTACTTC	CASSPGGRLNFKDQYF
TRBJ2-1	.	TRBV14	few	TGTGCCAGCAGCCAAGAGAGGGTGTCTGAGCAGTTCTTC	CASSQERVSEQFF
TRBJ2-1	.	TRBV5-4	.	TGTGCCAGCAGCAGGGAGGGTCCCAGGGGTTACAATGAGCAGTTCTTC	CASSREGPRGYNEQFF
TRBJ1-6	.	TRBV7-2	.	TGTGCCAGCAGAACAGCAGGCAGTTCACCCCTCCATTTT	CASRTAGSSPLHF